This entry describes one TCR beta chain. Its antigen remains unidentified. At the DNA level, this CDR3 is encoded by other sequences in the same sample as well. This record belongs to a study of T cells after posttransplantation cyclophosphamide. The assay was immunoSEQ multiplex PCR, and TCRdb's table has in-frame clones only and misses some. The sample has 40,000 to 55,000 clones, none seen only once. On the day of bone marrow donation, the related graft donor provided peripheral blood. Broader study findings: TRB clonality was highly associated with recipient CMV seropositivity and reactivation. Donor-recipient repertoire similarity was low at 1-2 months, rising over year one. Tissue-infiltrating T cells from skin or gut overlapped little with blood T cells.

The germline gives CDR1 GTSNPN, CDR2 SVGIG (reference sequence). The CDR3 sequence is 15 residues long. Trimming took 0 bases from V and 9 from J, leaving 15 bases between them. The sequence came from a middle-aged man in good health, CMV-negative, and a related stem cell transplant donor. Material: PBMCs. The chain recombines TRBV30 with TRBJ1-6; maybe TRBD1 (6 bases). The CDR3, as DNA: TGTGCCTGGAGTGTAATGGGGGCGCGAGCTTCACCCCTCCACTTT. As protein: CAWSVMGARASPLHF.